A single sample gave rise to the 10 T cell receptor beta chains below, sequenced in a study of blood T cell repertoires in COVID-19. Profiling relied on immunoSEQ multiplex PCR, and the TCRdb table lists in-frame clones only, not all of them. The profile shows 65,000 to 90,000 clones, more than 65% of them singletons. Sample: peripheral blood. Receptors originate from a human donor in a cohort sampled during active COVID-19.

This chain connects TRBV10-3 to TRBJ1-2, with 9 positions matching TRBD1. The J segment lost 4 bases and the V segment lost 11 bases, leaving 8 bases of the junction unmatched. Germline CDR1 and CDR2: ENHRY and SYGVKD. CDR3 size: 13 residues. The CDR3 protein is CAALRDRAYGYTF. In DNA, the CDR3 is TGTGCCGCCCTCCGGGACAGGGCCTATGGCTACACCTTC.

V gene TRBV2 combines with J gene TRBJ2-1; 7 bases align to TRBD2. The CDR3 runs 14 residues. Looked up from germline, CDR1 is SNHLY and CDR2 is FYNNEI. V dropped 10 bases and J dropped 9; count of bases not matched to a gene: 15. CDR3 residues: CATSSSLAVGEQFF. The CDR3 bases are TGTGCCACCTCTAGCTCTCTAGCGGTCGGTGAGCAGTTCTTC.

This chain links TRBV5-4 with TRBJ2-5; D not certain. V lost 1 base and J lost 2, with 6 bases in between. Germline CDR1 is SGHNT and CDR2 is YYREEE (reference sequence). The CDR3 covers 13 residues. The CDR3 reads CASSLIQQETQYF. The CDR3 DNA sequence: TGTGCCAGCAGCTTGATACAGCAAGAGACCCAGTACTTC.

This clone was counted a single time. The chain combines TRBV4-1 with TRBJ1-1; TRBD1 matches at 7 bases. The CDR3 consists of 14 residues. In germline, CDR1 is MGHRA, CDR2 YSYEKL. Trimming took 1 base from V and 8 from J; bases not matched to a gene: 7. CDR3 region: CASSQGGRTGEAFF. The CDR3 coding sequence is TGCGCCAGCAGCCAAGGTGGTAGGACAGGAGAAGCTTTCTTT.

The chain is built from TRBV6-5 and TRBJ2-7, with D possibly being TRBD1 (6 bases). Germline V gene sequence: CDR1 MNHEY, CDR2 SVGAGI. CDR3 length: 13 amino acids. Between the trimmed V and J ends, which lost 10 bases and 3 bases, there was a span of 16 bases. The CDR3 DNA reads as TGTGCCACTTTCCGGGACACCTACTACGAGCAGTACTTC. Its translation: CATFRDTYYEQYF.

The rearrangement uses TRBV11-2 and TRBJ2-2, with 7 bases matching TRBD1. Looked up from germline, CDR1 is SGHAT and CDR2 is FQNNGV. This CDR3 region has 14 residues. The ends lost 10 bases at V and 5 bases at J; junction bases unmatched: 10. The CDR3 is CAIRRDSYTGELFF. The CDR3 DNA sequence: TGTGCCATTCGAAGGGACAGTTATACCGGGGAGCTGTTTTTT.

This chain links TRBV6-5 with TRBJ2-3; no clear D gene. V dropped 6 bases and J dropped 6 bases, with 7 bases sitting between them. CDR1 and CDR2 from the germline V gene are MNHEY and SVGAGI. The length of the CDR3 is 11 residues. The CDR3 sequence is CASRSRDTQYF. CDR3 DNA: TGTGCCAGCAGATCACGGGATACGCAGTATTTT.

The chain links TRBV10-2 to TRBJ1-5; no clear D. Germline CDR1 is WSHSY and CDR2 is SAAADI. Trimming removed 6 bases from V and 2 bases from J, with 8 bases in between. The CDR3 contains 13 residues. The CDR3 region has the DNA TGCGCCAGCAGCGAACTGGGCAATCAGCCCCAGCATTTT. Protein sequence: CASSELGNQPQHF.

The chain couples TRBV7-9 to TRBJ2-1; 12 bases agree with TRBD2. Germline CDR1 SEHNR, CDR2 FQNEAQ (reference sequence). The CDR3 has 14 residues. The V gene end was trimmed by 5 bases and the J gene end by 15 bases; junction bases not matched to a gene: 11. The CDR3 protein is CASSPPRTSGVGFF. The CDR3 DNA follows: TGTGCCAGCAGCCCCCCTCGGACTAGCGGGGTGGGGTTCTTC. Full variable domain (missing parts from reference TRBV7-9 and TRBJ2-1): DTGVSQNPRHKITKRGQNVTFRCDPISEHNRLYWYRQTLGQGPEFLTYFQNEAQLEKSRLLSDRFSAERPKGSFSTLEIQRTEQGDSAMYLCASSPPRTSGVGFFGPGTRLTVL.

The rearrangement joins TRBV28 to TRBJ1-1, with 7 nucleotides matching TRBD1. V lost 9 bases and J lost 0; bases outside the gene matches: 10. This CDR3 is 15 amino acids long. Germline-derived CDR1 and CDR2 are MDHEN and SYDVKM. The CDR3 DNA is TGTGCCAGTAACACGCCACAGGGGATGAACACTGAAGCTTTCTTT. Translating gives CASNTPQGMNTEAFF.